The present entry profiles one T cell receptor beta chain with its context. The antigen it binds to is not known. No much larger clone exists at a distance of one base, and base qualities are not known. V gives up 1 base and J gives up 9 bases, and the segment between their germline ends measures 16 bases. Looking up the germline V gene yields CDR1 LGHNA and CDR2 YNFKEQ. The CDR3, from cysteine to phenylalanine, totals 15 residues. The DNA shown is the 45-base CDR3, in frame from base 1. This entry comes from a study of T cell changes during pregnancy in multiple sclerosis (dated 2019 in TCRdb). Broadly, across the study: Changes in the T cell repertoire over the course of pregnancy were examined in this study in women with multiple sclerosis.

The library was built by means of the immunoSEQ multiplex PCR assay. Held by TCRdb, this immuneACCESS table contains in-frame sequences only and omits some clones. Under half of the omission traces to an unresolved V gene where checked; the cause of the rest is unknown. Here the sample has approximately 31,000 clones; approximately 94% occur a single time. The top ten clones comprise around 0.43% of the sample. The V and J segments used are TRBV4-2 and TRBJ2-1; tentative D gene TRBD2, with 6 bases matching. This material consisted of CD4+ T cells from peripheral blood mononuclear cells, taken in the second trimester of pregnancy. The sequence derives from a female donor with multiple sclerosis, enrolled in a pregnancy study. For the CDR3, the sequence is CASSQASEGLSEQFF. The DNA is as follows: TGTGCCAGCAGCCAAGCTTCGGAGGGCCTCAGTGAGCAGTTCTTC.